A selection of T cell receptor beta chains follows, all from one sample in a study of cytomegalovirus exposure and HLA in healthy donors. Assay: immunoSEQ multiplex PCR; the TCRdb copy retains only in-frame clones and omits some. The data show 130,000 or so clones, about 70% seen once. The sequenced material came from PBMCs. These receptors were taken from a woman in her thirties or forties in good health and CMV-seropositive. Both conserved end residues are part of each CDR3. A D gene is named only where the DNA matches it firmly. Expanded clones get a size class; other rows say once, few or many, or leave the size out.

j_call: TRBJ2-5; d_call: TRBD2; clone_size: -; v_call: TRBV9; cdr3_nt: TGTGCCAGCTCGGAGACTAGCGGGAGTGGGACCCAGTACTTC; cdr3_aa: CASSETSGSGTQYF
j_call: TRBJ2-2; d_call: TRBD2; clone_size: once; v_call: TRBV10-3; cdr3_nt: TGTGCCATCAGTCTAGCGGGAGGAGACACCGGGGAGCTGTTTTTT; cdr3_aa: CAISLAGGDTGELFF
j_call: TRBJ1-1; d_call: TRBD1; clone_size: -; v_call: TRBV27; cdr3_nt: TGTGCCAGCATCAACCCCGGGACAGGGGGCCTTAAGGCTGAAGCTTTCTTT; cdr3_aa: CASINPGTGGLKAEAFF
j_call: TRBJ2-3; d_call: -; clone_size: -; v_call: TRBV19; cdr3_nt: TGTGCCAGTAGTAGGGCTGGCACAGATACGCAGTATTTT; cdr3_aa: CASSRAGTDTQYF
j_call: TRBJ1-1; d_call: -; clone_size: -; v_call: TRBV19; cdr3_nt: TGTGCCAGTAACTTCGGGGAGGTTATGAACACTGAAGCTTTCTTT; cdr3_aa: CASNFGEVMNTEAFF
j_call: TRBJ2-2; d_call: TRBD2; clone_size: -; v_call: TRBV30; cdr3_nt: TGTGCCTGGACTAGCGGCACCGGGGAGCTGTTTTTT; cdr3_aa: CAWTSGTGELFF
j_call: TRBJ2-3; d_call: TRBD1; clone_size: once; v_call: TRBV4-3; cdr3_nt: TGCGCCAGCAGCCAAGACCCCGGGACAGGGTCGGATACGCAGTATTTT; cdr3_aa: CASSQDPGTGSDTQYF
j_call: TRBJ2-1; d_call: -; clone_size: -; v_call: TRBV14; cdr3_nt: TGTGCCAGCAGTCGAGACAGGTTCTCCTACAATGAGCAGTTCTTC; cdr3_aa: CASSRDRFSYNEQFF
j_call: TRBJ2-7; d_call: TRBD1; clone_size: -; v_call: TRBV5-4; cdr3_nt: TGTGCCAGCAGCCCCCGACAGGGGAAATATCCCTACGAGCAGTACTTC; cdr3_aa: CASSPRQGKYPYEQYF
j_call: TRBJ2-3; d_call: -; clone_size: -; v_call: TRBV7-2; cdr3_nt: TGTGCCAGCAGCCCGACGTCGAGGGGCACAGATACGCAGTATTTT; cdr3_aa: CASSPTSRGTDTQYF
j_call: TRBJ2-7; d_call: -; clone_size: -; v_call: TRBV28; cdr3_nt: TGTGCCAGCTCGGGTCCAAACTCCTACGAGCAGTACTTC; cdr3_aa: CASSGPNSYEQYF
j_call: TRBJ1-1; d_call: -; clone_size: few; v_call: TRBV6-5; cdr3_nt: TGTGCCAGCAGTTATACCAGGGTCACTGAAGCTTTCTTT; cdr3_aa: CASSYTRVTEAFF
j_call: TRBJ2-6; d_call: -; clone_size: -; v_call: TRBV18; cdr3_nt: TGTGCCAGCTCACCATTCGATAGTCGCTCTGGGGCCAACGTCCTGACTTTC; cdr3_aa: CASSPFDSRSGANVLTF
j_call: TRBJ1-6; d_call: TRBD1; clone_size: -; v_call: TRBV5-6; cdr3_nt: TGTGCCAGCAGCTTGAGGGACAGAAGATCAACCCTCCACTTT; cdr3_aa: CASSLRDRRSTLHF
j_call: TRBJ2-7; d_call: -; clone_size: -; v_call: TRBV5-6; cdr3_nt: TGTGCCAGCAGCAGGACACCAGACGAGCAGTACTTC; cdr3_aa: CASSRTPDEQYF
j_call: TRBJ1-2; d_call: TRBD1; clone_size: once; v_call: TRBV28; cdr3_nt: TGTGCCAGCAGTTTTCGTTGGACAGGGCGCCCTTTGGACTATGGCTACACCTTC; cdr3_aa: CASSFRWTGRPLDYGYTF
j_call: TRBJ2-1; d_call: TRBD2; clone_size: -; v_call: TRBV18; cdr3_nt: TGTGCCAGCTCACGAGGACTAGCTGGGGATGAGCAGTTCTTC; cdr3_aa: CASSRGLAGDEQFF
j_call: TRBJ1-1; d_call: -; clone_size: -; v_call: TRBV2; cdr3_nt: TGTGCCAGCAGGGCCCGGAGCACTGAAGCTTTCTTT; cdr3_aa: CASRARSTEAFF
j_call: TRBJ2-4; d_call: -; clone_size: -; v_call: TRBV11-2; cdr3_nt: TGTGCCAGCAGCCCCCGGGGGAACATTCAGTACTTC; cdr3_aa: CASSPRGNIQYF
j_call: TRBJ1-2; d_call: TRBD1; clone_size: -; v_call: TRBV19; cdr3_nt: TGTGCCAGTACCAGGGACAGGGGGCGCAACTATGGCTACACCTTC; cdr3_aa: CASTRDRGRNYGYTF
j_call: TRBJ2-1; d_call: TRBD2; clone_size: once; v_call: TRBV28; cdr3_nt: TGTGCCAGCAGTTTATCGGGACTAGCGGGGGCAAAGCAGTTCTTC; cdr3_aa: CASSLSGLAGAKQFF
j_call: TRBJ2-3; d_call: -; clone_size: -; v_call: TRBV5-1; cdr3_nt: TGCGCCAGCAGCTCCCAGGGGTTAAGCACAGATACGCAGTATTTT; cdr3_aa: CASSSQGLSTDTQYF
j_call: TRBJ2-2; d_call: TRBD1; clone_size: once; v_call: TRBV19; cdr3_nt: TGTGCCAGTAGTACGGGACAGCTCTACACCGGGGAGCTGTTTTTT; cdr3_aa: CASSTGQLYTGELFF
j_call: TRBJ1-1; d_call: -; clone_size: -; v_call: TRBV5-1; cdr3_nt: TGCGCCAGCAGCCTGACAGTGAACACTGAAGCTTTCTTT; cdr3_aa: CASSLTVNTEAFF
j_call: TRBJ1-6; d_call: -; clone_size: -; v_call: TRBV10-3; cdr3_nt: TGTGCCATCAGTGAATTACCCCAACAGAGCTCCTATAATTCACCCCTCCACTTT; cdr3_aa: CAISELPQQSSYNSPLHF
j_call: TRBJ1-2; d_call: -; clone_size: -; v_call: TRBV9; cdr3_nt: TGTGCCAGCAGCGTGGCAACGCAAGTCAGTGGCTACACCTTC; cdr3_aa: CASSVATQVSGYTF
j_call: TRBJ2-2; d_call: TRBD1; clone_size: -; v_call: TRBV19; cdr3_nt: TGTGCCAGTAGTCGGGACAGGGGGAACCTTTACGGGGAGCTGTTTTTT; cdr3_aa: CASSRDRGNLYGELFF
j_call: TRBJ2-2; d_call: -; clone_size: -; v_call: TRBV27; cdr3_nt: TGTGCCAGCAGTTTGAGGCAGTTGAACACCGGGGAGCTGTTTTTT; cdr3_aa: CASSLRQLNTGELFF
j_call: TRBJ1-5; d_call: -; clone_size: -; v_call: TRBV19; cdr3_nt: TGTGCCAGTAGTATACGGGGGTCCAGACAGCCCCAGCATTTT; cdr3_aa: CASSIRGSRQPQHF
j_call: TRBJ2-2; d_call: -; clone_size: -; v_call: TRBV2; cdr3_nt: TGTGCCAGCAGTACTACTACAGGGTCGAACACCGGGGAGCTGTTTTTT; cdr3_aa: CASSTTTGSNTGELFF
j_call: TRBJ2-1; d_call: TRBD2; clone_size: -; v_call: TRBV7-3; cdr3_nt: TGTGCCAGCAGCTTGAGCGGGGGCACCTACAATGAGCAGTTCTTC; cdr3_aa: CASSLSGGTYNEQFF
j_call: TRBJ2-7; d_call: TRBD1; clone_size: -; v_call: TRBV19; cdr3_nt: TGTGCCAGTAGTATTCCAGGGGGCTCTACCTACGAGCAGTACTTC; cdr3_aa: CASSIPGGSTYEQYF
j_call: TRBJ1-2; d_call: -; clone_size: -; v_call: TRBV30; cdr3_nt: TGTGCCTGGAGTGGTTCTGACAGGAATCCTAACTATGGCTACACCTTC; cdr3_aa: CAWSGSDRNPNYGYTF
j_call: TRBJ2-3; d_call: -; clone_size: -; v_call: TRBV5-5; cdr3_nt: TGTGCCAGCAGCTTGGAACCCCAACGGACAGATACGCAGTATTTT; cdr3_aa: CASSLEPQRTDTQYF
j_call: TRBJ2-5; d_call: -; clone_size: -; v_call: TRBV7-8; cdr3_nt: TGTGCCAGCAGCTTAGACCTAGCTAGTACGGAGACCCAGTACTTC; cdr3_aa: CASSLDLASTETQYF
j_call: TRBJ2-6; d_call: -; clone_size: -; v_call: TRBV15; cdr3_nt: TGTGCCACCAGCAGAGATAGAATGGGCTTTGGGGCCAACGTCCTGACTTTC; cdr3_aa: CATSRDRMGFGANVLTF
j_call: TRBJ1-4; d_call: -; clone_size: -; v_call: TRBV5-1; cdr3_nt: TGCGCCAGCAGGGGGGGATCAGGCGAAAAACTGTTTTTT; cdr3_aa: CASRGGSGEKLFF
j_call: TRBJ2-3; d_call: TRBD2; clone_size: -; v_call: TRBV7-2; cdr3_nt: TGTGCCAGCAGCCGAATGCGCGGGGGAGGGAGAACAGATACGCAGTATTTT; cdr3_aa: CASSRMRGGGRTDTQYF
j_call: TRBJ2-1; d_call: TRBD1; clone_size: few; v_call: TRBV28; cdr3_nt: TGTGCCAGCAGAGAAACCGGGACAGGAGTCGACAATGAGCAGTTCTTC; cdr3_aa: CASRETGTGVDNEQFF
j_call: TRBJ2-7; d_call: -; clone_size: few; v_call: TRBV2; cdr3_nt: TGTGCCAGCAGTGACAGGGTCTTCTCGCAGTACTTC; cdr3_aa: CASSDRVFSQYF
j_call: TRBJ1-5; d_call: -; clone_size: -; v_call: TRBV7-8; cdr3_nt: TGTGCCAGCAGCTACCCCTCTCGGGGACTTAATCAGCCCCAGCATTTT; cdr3_aa: CASSYPSRGLNQPQHF
j_call: TRBJ2-1; d_call: -; clone_size: -; v_call: TRBV4-2; cdr3_nt: TGTGCCAGCAGCCAAGATAGGGGGTGGAGCAATGAGCAGTTCTTC; cdr3_aa: CASSQDRGWSNEQFF
j_call: TRBJ1-2; d_call: TRBD1; clone_size: -; v_call: TRBV6-5; cdr3_nt: TGTGCCAGCAGTTACTCGGGGACAGTCAACGGCTACACCTTC; cdr3_aa: CASSYSGTVNGYTF
j_call: TRBJ1-2; d_call: -; clone_size: -; v_call: TRBV5-4; cdr3_nt: TGTGCCAGCAGCTTGCATCCAACAAGCCCCCGCCAGGGGACCTTC; cdr3_aa: CASSLHPTSPRQGTF
j_call: TRBJ2-3; d_call: -; clone_size: -; v_call: TRBV5-1; cdr3_nt: TGCGCCAGCAGCCCCGGGACTGGGCGGAGAAGCACAGATACGCAGTATTTT; cdr3_aa: CASSPGTGRRSTDTQYF
j_call: TRBJ1-4; d_call: -; clone_size: -; v_call: TRBV28; cdr3_nt: TGTGCCAGCAACCCGCGGGGGGCCCTAGGGGAAAAACTGTTTTTT; cdr3_aa: CASNPRGALGEKLFF
j_call: TRBJ2-1; d_call: -; clone_size: -; v_call: TRBV30; cdr3_nt: TGTGCCTGGAGTCGTAGGATAGCCTCGTCGGGCAATGAGCAGTTCTTC; cdr3_aa: CAWSRRIASSGNEQFF
j_call: TRBJ1-1; d_call: -; clone_size: -; v_call: TRBV28; cdr3_nt: TGTGCCAGCAGTACCCCGGGAGGAGCGAACACTGAAGCTTTCTTT; cdr3_aa: CASSTPGGANTEAFF
j_call: TRBJ2-3; d_call: TRBD2; clone_size: -; v_call: TRBV4-2; cdr3_nt: TGTGCCAGCAGCCAAGTCGTAGCGGGGGAGTCAGATACGCAGTATTTT; cdr3_aa: CASSQVVAGESDTQYF
j_call: TRBJ2-7; d_call: TRBD1; clone_size: -; v_call: TRBV5-6; cdr3_nt: TGTGCCAGCAGCTGGGGGACAGCGCTAAACTTC; cdr3_aa: CASSWGTALNF
j_call: TRBJ2-2; d_call: TRBD1; clone_size: -; v_call: TRBV6-5; cdr3_nt: TGTGCCAGCAACCCGGCCAGACAGGGCAGCGGGGAGCTGTTTTTT; cdr3_aa: CASNPARQGSGELFF
j_call: TRBJ2-1; d_call: TRBD2; clone_size: -; v_call: TRBV4-3; cdr3_nt: TGCGCCAGCAGCCAAGATCGGCTTATAGCGGGAGAATCTCTTGAGCAGTTCTTC; cdr3_aa: CASSQDRLIAGESLEQFF
j_call: TRBJ2-3; d_call: TRBD2; clone_size: -; v_call: TRBV7-2; cdr3_nt: TGTGCCAGCAGGGGGACTGAGCGGGGGGAATCAGATACGCAGTATTTT; cdr3_aa: CASRGTERGESDTQYF
j_call: TRBJ1-1; d_call: -; clone_size: -; v_call: TRBV11-2; cdr3_nt: TGTGCCAGCAGCTTAGTATTCTCTGAAGCTTTCTTT; cdr3_aa: CASSLVFSEAFF